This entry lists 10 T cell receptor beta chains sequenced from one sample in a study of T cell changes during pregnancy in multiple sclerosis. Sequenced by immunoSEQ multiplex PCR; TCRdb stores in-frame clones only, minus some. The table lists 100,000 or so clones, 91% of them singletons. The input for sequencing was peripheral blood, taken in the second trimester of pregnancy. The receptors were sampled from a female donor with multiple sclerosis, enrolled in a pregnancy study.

For the CDR3, the DNA is TGTGCCAGTAGTAGACTAACCGGACAGGCCGACCGCTACGAGCAGTACTTC. Its protein product is CASSRLTGQADRYEQYF. J is TRBJ2-7 and V is TRBV19; 7 positions match TRBD1. The germline gives CDR1 LNHDA, CDR2 SQIVND (reference sequence). The CDR3 covers 17 residues. V gave up 4 bases and J gave up 3 bases; unmatched junction bases: 15.

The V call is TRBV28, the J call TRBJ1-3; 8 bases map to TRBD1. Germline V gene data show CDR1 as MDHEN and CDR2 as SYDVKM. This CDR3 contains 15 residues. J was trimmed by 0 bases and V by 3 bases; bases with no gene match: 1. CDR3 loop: CASSFTGGSGNTIYF. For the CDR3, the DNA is TGTGCCAGCAGTTTTACAGGGGGCTCTGGAAACACCATATATTTT.

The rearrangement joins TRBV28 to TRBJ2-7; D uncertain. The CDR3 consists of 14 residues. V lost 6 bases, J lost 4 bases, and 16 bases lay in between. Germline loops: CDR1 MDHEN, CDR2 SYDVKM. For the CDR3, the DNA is TGTGCCAGCAGGATGGGTGGCAGCAGGTACGAGCAGTACTTC. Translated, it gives CASRMGGSRYEQYF.

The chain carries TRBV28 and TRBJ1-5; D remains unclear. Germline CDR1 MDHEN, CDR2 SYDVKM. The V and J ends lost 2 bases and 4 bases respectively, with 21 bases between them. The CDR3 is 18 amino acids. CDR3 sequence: CASSLRETGRLLNQPQHF. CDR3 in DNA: TGTGCCAGCAGTTTAAGGGAGACGGGCAGATTACTGAATCAGCCCCAGCATTTT.

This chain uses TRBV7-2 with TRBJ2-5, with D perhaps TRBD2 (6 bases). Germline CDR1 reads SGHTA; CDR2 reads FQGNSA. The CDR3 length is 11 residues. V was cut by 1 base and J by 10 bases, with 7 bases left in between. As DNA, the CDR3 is TGTGCCAGCAGCTTAGGGGGGGTCCAGTACTTC. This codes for CASSLGGVQYF.

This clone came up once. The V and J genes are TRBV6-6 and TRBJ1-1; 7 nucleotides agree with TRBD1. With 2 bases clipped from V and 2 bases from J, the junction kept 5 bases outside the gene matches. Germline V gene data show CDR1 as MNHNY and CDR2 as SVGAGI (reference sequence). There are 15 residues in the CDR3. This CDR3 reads CASSYTDRINTEAFF. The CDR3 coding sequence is TGTGCCAGCAGTTACACGGACAGGATTAACACTGAAGCTTTCTTT.

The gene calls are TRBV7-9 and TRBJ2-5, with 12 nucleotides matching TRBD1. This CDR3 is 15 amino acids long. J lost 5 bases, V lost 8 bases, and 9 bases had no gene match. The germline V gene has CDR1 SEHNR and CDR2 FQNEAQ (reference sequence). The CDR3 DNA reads TGTGCCAGCGTGGTAGGGACAGGGGGCCTGGAGACCCAGTACTTC. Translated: CASVVGTGGLETQYF. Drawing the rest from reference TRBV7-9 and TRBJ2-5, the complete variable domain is DTGVSQNPRHKITKRGQNVTFRCDPISEHNRLYWYRQTLGQGPEFLTYFQNEAQLEKSRLLSDRFSAERPKGSFSTLEIQRTEQGDSAMYLCASVVGTGGLETQYFGPGTRLLVL.

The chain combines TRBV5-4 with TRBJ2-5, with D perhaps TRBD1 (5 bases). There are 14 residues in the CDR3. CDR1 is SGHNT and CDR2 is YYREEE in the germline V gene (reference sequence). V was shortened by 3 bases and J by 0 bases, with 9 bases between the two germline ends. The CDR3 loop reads CASSWPGNQETQYF. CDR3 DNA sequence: TGTGCCAGCAGCTGGCCAGGGAACCAAGAGACCCAGTACTTC. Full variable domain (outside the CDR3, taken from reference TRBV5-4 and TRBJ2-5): ETGVTQSPTHLIKTRGQQVTLRCSSQSGHNTVSWYQQALGQGPQFIFQYYREEENGRGNFPPRFSGLQFPNYSSELNVNALELDDSALYLCASSWPGNQETQYFGPGTRLLVL.

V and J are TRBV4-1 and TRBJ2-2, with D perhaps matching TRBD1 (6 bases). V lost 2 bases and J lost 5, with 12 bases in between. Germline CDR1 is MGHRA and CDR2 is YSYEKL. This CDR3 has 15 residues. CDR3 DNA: TGCGCCAGCAGCCAAATAGGGGGTCGGACCGGGGAGCTGTTTTTT. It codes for CASSQIGGRTGELFF.

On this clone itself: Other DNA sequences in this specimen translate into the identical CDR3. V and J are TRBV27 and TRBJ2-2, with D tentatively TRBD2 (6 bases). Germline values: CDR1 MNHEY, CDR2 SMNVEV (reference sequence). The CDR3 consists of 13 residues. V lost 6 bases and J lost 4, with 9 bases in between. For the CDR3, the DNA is TGTGCCAGCAGCCGGGACTTCACCGGGGAGCTGTTTTTT. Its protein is CASSRDFTGELFF.